This T cell receptor beta chain appears in the sequencing data of a study of cytomegalovirus exposure and HLA in healthy donors. Both 60 Vbeta primers and 13 Jbeta primers went into the PCR. Assay used: immunoSEQ multiplex PCR; TCRdb lists only in-frame clones, some missing. The sample lists roughly 100,000 clones; 71% were seen once. Study outcomes and limitations: A later analysis reportedly found fewer N-insertions in an Asian-associated ancestry cluster than the approximately 730-donor mean. No immune exposure information besides CMV serostatus was available. In a later analysis, CMV-associated beta chains were mostly HLA-associated, it appeared.

As regards this clone: No antigen is known for it.

Germline V gene sequence: CDR1 SGDLS, CDR2 YYNGEE. Trimming removed 3 bases at V and 0 bases at J, with 10 bases between. The CDR3 runs to 15 residues. The sample was PBMCs. The source is a female donor in good health and CMV-seronegative. The chain couples TRBV9 to TRBJ1-5; tentative D call: TRBD1 (6 bases). DNA of the CDR3: TGTGCCAGCAGCGCGACAGGAGATAGCAATCAGCCCCAGCATTTT. Protein: CASSATGDSNQPQHF.